These 31 T cell receptor beta chains were all obtained from the same sample, sequenced in a study of cytomegalovirus exposure and HLA in healthy donors. Assay: immunoSEQ multiplex PCR; the TCRdb copy retains only in-frame clones and omits some. The sample yields some 240,000 clones, roughly 84% seen once. The specimen sequenced was PBMCs. The source of these receptors is a woman younger than 35 in good health and CMV-seropositive.

This clone was counted once. The V and J genes are TRBV28 and TRBJ1-4, with D possibly TRBD1 on 6 matching bases. CDR1 is MDHEN and CDR2 is SYDVKM in the germline V gene. Trimming shortened V by 5 bases and J by 2 bases, and 9 bases separated the two germline ends. The CDR3 runs 14 residues. The DNA for the CDR3 is TGTGCCAGCAGTGCCACAGGGACTAATGAAAAACTGTTTTTT. Amino acid sequence: CASSATGTNEKLFF.

V and J are TRBV5-1 and TRBJ2-7, with D perhaps matching TRBD1 (6 bases). Trimming took 0 bases from V and 4 from J, leaving 14 bases between them. The length of the CDR3 is 15 residues. CDR1 and CDR2 (germline): SGHRS, YFSETQ. CDR3 sequence reads: CASSLAQGSIYEQYF. CDR3 coding DNA: TGCGCCAGCAGCTTGGCCCAGGGGTCGATATACGAGCAGTACTTC.

V gene TRBV7-8 combines with J gene TRBJ1-2, with TRBD1 matching over 9 bases. Germline loops: CDR1 SGHVS, CDR2 FQNEAQ. The CDR3 runs to 15 residues. The trim removed 7 bases at V and 8 bases at J, leaving 14 bases unmatched. CDR3 DNA: TGTGCCAGCACCGGGGGGACAGGGTGGGAAAAGGGCTACACCTTC. It yields the protein CASTGGTGWEKGYTF.

The V call is TRBV28, the J call TRBJ2-2; 7 positions agree with TRBD2. Germline CDR1 MDHEN, CDR2 SYDVKM. V was pared by 7 bases and J by 7 bases, with 6 bases of the junction left unmatched. This CDR3 has 13 amino acids. The CDR3 here is CASMREWGGELFF. The CDR3 nucleotides read TGTGCCAGCATGCGGGAGTGGGGCGGGGAGCTGTTTTTT. The full variable domain, its missing parts supplied by reference TRBV28 and TRBJ2-2, is DVKVTQSSRYLVKRTGEKVFLECVQDMDHENMFWYRQDPGLGLRLIYFSYDVKMKEKGDIPEGYSVSREKKERFSLILESASTNQTSMYLCASMREWGGELFFGEGSRLTVL.

The chain couples TRBV30 to TRBJ2-3, with 11 positions matching TRBD2. This CDR3 region has 18 residues. The V gene's germline CDR1 is GTSNPN and CDR2 SVGIG (reference sequence). After removal of 1 base from V and 2 bases from J, the junction contained 11 bases not matched to a gene. CDR3 in DNA: TGTGCCTGGAGTGCCCCCCGACTAGCGGGACCATTCACAGATACGCAGTATTTT. Amino acid sequence: CAWSAPRLAGPFTDTQYF.

This chain's CDR3 is CATSRDLGGGNEQYF. Here the CDR3 DNA reads TGTGCCACCAGCAGAGATCTTGGGGGAGGGAACGAGCAGTACTTC. The J gene is TRBJ2-7, the V gene TRBV15, with TRBD2 identical over 7 bases. Per the germline V gene, CDR1 is LNHNV and CDR2 is YYDKDF (reference sequence). V was clipped by 0 bases and J by 5 bases; unmatched bases: 7. CDR3 length: 15 amino acids.

The genes are TRBV5-1 and TRBJ2-1; 13 bases map to TRBD2. Germline trimming cut 2 bases from V and 6 bases from J; bases unmatched to any gene: 5. Germline V gives CDR1 SGHRS, CDR2 YFSETQ. CDR3 length: 16 residues. The CDR3 here is CASSFPGLAGANEQFF. Written as DNA, the CDR3 is TGCGCCAGCAGCTTCCCAGGACTAGCGGGAGCCAATGAGCAGTTCTTC.

The V gene is TRBV30, the J gene TRBJ2-7, with D perhaps TRBD1 (5 bases). V was cut by 8 bases and J by 1 base, with 12 bases left in between. The CDR3 runs to 12 residues. Germline values: CDR1 GTSNPN, CDR2 SVGIG (reference sequence). CDR3 DNA: TGTGCCGGTAGCAGGGATTCCTACGAGCAGTACTTC. Encoded protein: CAGSRDSYEQYF.

The chain employs TRBV11-2 and TRBJ2-7; 7 bases align to TRBD2. Germline CDR1 and CDR2: SGHAT and FQNNGV. V trimming: 5 bases; J trimming: 0 bases; junction bases outside the gene matches: 13. This CDR3 spans 17 amino acids. The chain's CDR3 is CASSPSYAGVLSYEQYF. DNA of the CDR3: TGTGCCAGCAGCCCTTCTTACGCGGGAGTACTCTCCTACGAGCAGTACTTC.

The chain couples TRBV6-1 to TRBJ2-1; 12 bases map to TRBD2. The V gene's germline CDR1 is MNHNS and CDR2 SASEGT. J lost 9 bases, V lost 6 bases, and 3 bases had no gene match. The CDR3 is 13 residues long. The CDR3 bases are TGTGCCAGCAGACTAGCGGGAGGCAGTGAGCAGTTCTTC. The encoded protein is CASRLAGGSEQFF.

CDR3 protein: CASSLRRAELYNEQFF. CDR3 DNA: TGTGCCAGCAGTTTGAGGCGGGCTGAGCTATACAATGAGCAGTTCTTC. This chain links TRBV28 with TRBJ2-1, with D possibly TRBD2 on 5 matching bases. The CDR3 runs to 16 residues. With 3 bases removed from V and 4 bases from J, the gap between germline ends came to 16 bases. The germline CDR1 and CDR2 sequences are MDHEN and SYDVKM.

The CDR3 protein is CASSRNSNQPQHF. DNA for the CDR3: TGTGCCAGCAGTCGTAATTCCAATCAGCCCCAGCATTTT. The rearrangement uses TRBV27 and TRBJ1-5, with unresolved D. Germline CDR1 and CDR2: MNHEY and SMNVEV (reference sequence). Trimming removed 5 bases from V and 3 bases from J, with 8 bases in between. The CDR3 has 13 amino acids.

CDR3 sequence reads: CASSNRGEQPQHF. Here the CDR3 DNA reads TGTGCCAGCAGTAACAGGGGCGAGCAGCCCCAGCATTTT. This chain joins TRBV28 and TRBJ1-5, with 7 bases that match TRBD1. The V and J ends lost 5 bases and 7 bases, in that order; junction bases with no gene match: 5. Germline lookup yields CDR1 MDHEN and CDR2 SYDVKM. This CDR3 has 13 amino acids.

This chain uses TRBV7-9 with TRBJ2-6; 7 bases are shared with TRBD1. The CDR3 is 17 residues long. Losses at the gene ends were 3 bases for V and 0 bases for J; bases not matched to a gene: 5. CDR1 is SEHNR and CDR2 is FQNEAQ in the germline V gene (reference sequence). As DNA, the CDR3 is TGTGCCAGCAGCTTCACAGGGGACCTCTCTGGGGCCAACGTCCTGACTTTC. It encodes CASSFTGDLSGANVLTF.

V usage is TRBV9 and J usage is TRBJ2-3, with 8 bases identical to TRBD1. Germline CDR1 is SGDLS and CDR2 is YYNGEE. CDR3 length: 15 residues. Unmatched junction bases numbered 0, after V lost 0 bases and J lost 0 bases. The CDR3 DNA sequence: TGTGCCAGCAGCGTAGGACAGGGGAGCACAGATACGCAGTATTTT. Translating gives CASSVGQGSTDTQYF.

The chain is built from TRBV10-3 and TRBJ2-2; D is possibly TRBD1 (7 bases). With 4 bases removed from V and 1 base from J, the gap between germline ends came to 13 bases. Per the germline V gene, CDR1 is ENHRY and CDR2 is SYGVKD. This CDR3 comprises 16 residues. The CDR3 DNA reads TGTGCCATCAGTGGGGGGGACAGCGAGAACACCGGGGAGCTGTTTTTT. This sequence encodes CAISGGDSENTGELFF.

This chain joins TRBV18 and TRBJ2-3; 11 bases fit TRBD1. After removal of 6 bases from V and 4 bases from J, the junction contained 6 bases not matched to a gene. The CDR3 sequence is 15 residues long. Per germline, CDR1 KGHSH and CDR2 LQKENI. The CDR3 region is CASSLGQGASDTQYF. The DNA of the CDR3 is TGTGCCAGCTCTCTTGGACAGGGGGCGTCAGATACGCAGTATTTT.

The CDR3 protein is CASSPLVGQDTEAFF. Here the CDR3 DNA reads TGCGCCAGCAGCCCCCTTGTCGGACAGGACACTGAAGCTTTCTTT. This chain connects TRBV5-1 to TRBJ1-1, with 7 bases identical to TRBD1. Germline-derived CDR1 and CDR2 are SGHRS and YFSETQ. V trimming: 4 bases; J trimming: 3 bases; junction bases outside the gene matches: 9. The CDR3 runs 15 residues.

This clone was observed a single time. This chain joins TRBV11-3 and TRBJ2-2, with D perhaps matching TRBD1 (6 bases). Per the germline V gene, CDR1 is SGHNT and CDR2 is YENEEA. Trimming pared 4 bases from V and 1 base from J, leaving 7 bases between. The CDR3 loop spans 14 amino acids. CDR3 DNA sequence: TGTGCCAGCAGCTGGGGACAGAACACCGGGGAGCTGTTTTTT. Amino acids: CASSWGQNTGELFF. Looking up the rest from reference TRBV11-3 and TRBJ2-2 gives the full variable domain: EAGVVQSPRYKIIEKKQPVAFWCNPISGHNTLYWYLQNLGQGPELLIRYENEEAVDDSQLPKDRFSAERLKGVDSTLKIQPAELGDSAVYLCASSWGQNTGELFFGEGSRLTVL.

The gene calls are TRBV5-6 and TRBJ2-3; 8 bases map to TRBD2. With 4 bases clipped from V and 2 bases from J, the junction kept 12 bases outside the gene matches. The CDR3 has 17 amino acids. Germline CDR1 reads SGHDT; CDR2 reads YYEEEE. The CDR3 DNA is TGTGCCAGCAGCGCAGGGTTGTTAGCGGGGTACACAGATACGCAGTATTTT. Its protein product is CASSAGLLAGYTDTQYF.

The chain recombines TRBV2 with TRBJ2-3, with D possibly being TRBD2 (5 bases). V was pared by 7 bases and J by 2 bases, with 19 bases between. The CDR3 contains 16 residues. Germline V gives CDR1 SNHLY, CDR2 FYNNEI. The CDR3 region has the DNA TGTGCCAGCACCTTCAGAGAGGGTTTTAACACAGATACGCAGTATTTT. Its protein product is CASTFREGFNTDTQYF.

The chain is built from TRBV19 and TRBJ1-4; perhaps TRBD1 as D (6 bases). This CDR3 has 13 residues. With 8 bases removed from V and 8 bases from J, the gap between germline ends came to 15 bases. Germline V gives CDR1 LNHDA, CDR2 SQIVND (reference sequence). The CDR3 nucleotides are TGTGCCAGTCGGGGGCCGGGAGGCGAAAAACTGTTTTTT. Protein product: CASRGPGGEKLFF.

The chain employs TRBV19 and TRBJ2-7, with D possibly TRBD2 on 5 matching bases. There are 14 residues in the CDR3. V lost 5 bases and J 0 bases, leaving 11 bases between the germline ends. The germline V gene encodes CDR1 LNHDA and CDR2 SQIVND (reference sequence). CDR3 coding DNA: TGTGCCAGTAGTGCCTTAGGGAGCTCCTACGAGCAGTACTTC. This gives the protein CASSALGSSYEQYF.

Concerning this clone: Different DNA sequences within this sample yield the same CDR3. CDR3 loop: CSALDYEQYF. CDR3 bases: TGCAGTGCTCTAGACTACGAGCAGTACTTC. This chain joins TRBV20-1 and TRBJ2-7, with unresolved D. CDR1 and CDR2 (germline): DFQATT, SNEGSKA (reference sequence). The germline V and J ends were trimmed by 5 bases and 3 bases, with 5 bases remaining between them. The CDR3 has 10 amino acids.

The CDR3 DNA reads TGTGCCAGCAGCGTAGGGTCGGCCTCGGGCACTGAAGCTTTCTTT. It is translated as CASSVGSASGTEAFF. V usage is TRBV9 and J usage is TRBJ1-1, with no clear D. Germline loops: CDR1 SGDLS, CDR2 YYNGEE. This CDR3 region has 15 residues. Trimming cost V 0 bases and J 4 bases, with 13 bases left between them.

This chain connects TRBV12-5 to TRBJ1-5, with 10 bases identical to TRBD1. Germline values: CDR1 LGHNT, CDR2 FRNRAP. There are 16 residues in the CDR3. The V and J ends lost 0 bases and 6 bases, in that order; junction bases with no gene match: 5. CDR3 protein: CASGLVTGQGGQPQHF. The DNA for the CDR3 is TGTGCTAGTGGTTTGGTAACTGGACAGGGGGGTCAGCCCCAGCATTTT.

V usage is TRBV7-9 and J usage is TRBJ2-7; weak D call: TRBD2 (6 bases). The CDR3 runs 14 residues. The germline V gene has CDR1 SEHNR and CDR2 FQNEAQ (reference sequence). Trimming cost V 5 bases and J 6 bases, with 17 bases left between them. Written as DNA, the CDR3 is TGTGCCAGCAGCACCCGACTAGGCACGGGCGAGCAGTACTTC. This gives the protein CASSTRLGTGEQYF.

The V gene is TRBV29-1, the J gene TRBJ2-3; 7 bases fit TRBD2. The germline V gene encodes CDR1 SQVTM and CDR2 ANQGSEA. CDR3 size: 16 residues. Germline trimming cut 0 bases from V and 4 bases from J; bases unmatched to any gene: 10. This CDR3 is CSVEELKTGGADTQYF. CDR3 DNA sequence: TGCAGCGTTGAAGAGTTAAAGACGGGGGGTGCAGATACGCAGTATTTT.

This clone occurred once. The V call is TRBV5-1, the J call TRBJ2-5; TRBD1 matches 11 bases. Trimming took 0 bases from V and 5 from J; bases not matched to a gene: 9. Germline CDR1 SGHRS, CDR2 YFSETQ. The CDR3 loop spans 17 amino acids. The CDR3 protein is CASSLVGDRGVWETQYF. In DNA, the CDR3 is TGCGCCAGCAGCTTGGTCGGGGACAGGGGGGTTTGGGAGACCCAGTACTTC.

The chain combines TRBV7-8 with TRBJ2-5; 14 nucleotides agree with TRBD2. The junction had 15 bases not matched to a gene; V was cut back by 6 bases and J by 9 bases. Germline CDR1 and CDR2: SGHVS and FQNEAQ. The CDR3 loop spans 17 amino acids. In DNA, the CDR3 is TGTGCCAGCAGGAGGGGACCGGGACTAGCGGGAGTAGGGGCCCAGTACTTC. This translates into CASRRGPGLAGVGAQYF.

The J gene is TRBJ1-1, the V gene TRBV7-9; maybe TRBD1 (6 bases). Germline CDR1 reads SEHNR; CDR2 reads FQNEAQ (reference sequence). Trimming cost V 5 bases and J 7 bases, with 14 bases left between them. The CDR3 is 13 residues long. For the CDR3, the DNA is TGTGCCAGCAGCACACAGGGAACTGGTGAAGCTTTCTTT. The encoded protein is CASSTQGTGEAFF.